The clone carrying this T cell receptor (beta chain) was counted only a few times. Its antigen is currently unknown. This CDR3 comprises 16 residues. V lost 6 bases, J lost 2 bases, and 6 bases stayed unmatched. This sample was taken from a study of response to subunit inactivated influenza vaccine. General study points: The authors put forward the suggestion that each seasonal influenza vaccination may bring in only a limited number of new T cells.

TCRdb ran MiXCR on the RT-PCR reads and lists one entry per CDR3 protein. The sample lists around 600,000 distinct CDR3 sequences, roughly 12% occurring once. The sample was also reused in another study, on T cells expressing NK-cell markers. Turning to that study: Generation of TCR beta cDNA was performed by 5'RACE template switching incorporating UMIs. The TCR beta repertoires originated in sorted CD3+CD56+NKG2C+, CD3+CD56+NKG2C- and CD3+CD56-NKG2C+ T cells. There were seven HCMV-seropositive donors and one seronegative donor among the eight sequenced. An anti-gamma-delta TCR antibody was added in several experiments. It restricted sorting to alpha-beta TCR-expressing T cells.

The material sequenced was PBMCs from blood, taken on the day of vaccination. The clonotype originates from a man between 45 and 60 years old who received an inactivated influenza vaccine. This chain uses TRBV12-3 or TRBV12-4 with TRBJ2-3; TRBD2 matches at 12 bases. The CDR3: CASRLGLAGNTDTQYF. The CDR3 DNA sequence: TGTGCCAGCAGACTCGGACTAGCGGGGAACACAGATACGCAGTATTTT.